This TCR beta chain was captured by sequencing in a study of Ad26.COV2.S vaccination and SARS-CoV-2 variants. Germline assignment: CDR1 LNHDA and CDR2 SQIVND (reference sequence). There are 14 residues in the CDR3. V lost 3 bases to trimming and J lost 3 bases, with 9 bases between them. The treatment is: over 15 received Ad26.COV2.S at low or high dose, single or two shots; roughly 5 received placebo; per-sample allocation not given. Day 63 after the first vaccine or placebo injection was the time point for sampling. The study, taken as a whole, reports: Researchers cautioned that TCR breadth and depth analyses may have underestimated total T cell responses.

As to this clone: Its antigen is as yet unknown.

Profiling relied on immunoSEQ multiplex PCR, and the TCRdb table lists in-frame clones only, not all of them. This table has around 300,000 clones, less than 90% appearing once. This clonotype was sampled from a person between 18 and 65 years old who received the Ad26.COV2.S COVID-19 vaccine or a placebo. This sample comprised peripheral blood, obtained in a trial of Ad26.COV2.S vaccine versus placebo. V and J are TRBV19 and TRBJ1-5; no clear D. CDR3 in amino acids: CASSISGYNQPQHF. DNA of the CDR3: TGTGCCAGTAGTATCTCGGGTTACAATCAGCCCCAGCATTTT.